This T cell receptor (beta chain) was retrieved from a study of response to subunit inactivated influenza vaccine. MiXCR, applied by TCRdb to the RT-PCR reads, yields one record per CDR3 protein. The sample yields hundreds of thousands of distinct CDR3 sequences, about an eighth seen once. Trimming shortened V by 10 bases and J by 4 bases, and 17 bases separated the two germline ends. The CDR3 length is 13 residues. Germline V gives CDR1 ENHRY, CDR2 SYGVKD. The sample holds a few counts of this clonotype. Antigen specificity is unknown. General study results and limits: Each seasonal flu vaccination may recruit only limited new T cells, authors suggested.

The specimen comprised PBMCs from blood, sampled roughly 47 days after vaccination. This chain links TRBV10-3 with TRBJ2-7, with D possibly being TRBD2 (6 bases). This receptor was taken from a man aged 50-59 years who received an inactivated influenza vaccine. This chain's CDR3 is CASKGLLSYEQYF. CDR3 bases: TGTGCCAGCAAGGGACTTCTCTCTTACGAGCAGTACTTC.